This T cell receptor (beta chain) was sequenced during a study of T cells in Graves' hyperthyroidism and ophthalmopathy. Study findings and constraints: Separation of ophthalmopathy from stable hyperthyroidism was achieved by a 13 V-J model.

Amplification of TCR beta CDR3 regions was performed using RNA transcripts as template. First-round RT-PCR targeting the TCR CDR3 was performed with the HTBI primer set. One entry per CDR3 protein, called by TCRdb with MiXCR from the multiplex PCR reads. The data hold a few hundred thousand distinct CDR3 sequences, with around 46% observed a single time. On this clonotype itself: Antigen: not known. A read error may explain this, as a much larger clone is one base away.

Each patient was aged 18 to 65 and had newly diagnosed hyperthyroidism of under 2 months' duration. Pregnant or lactating patients were excluded, as were those with uncontrolled infection or other autoimmune disease. Diagnosis rested on symptoms, serum thyroxine and TRAb, thyroid ultrasound, and orbital computed tomography. The CDR3 has 13 residues. Germline V gene lookup returns CDR1 SGHRS and CDR2 YFSETQ. The specimen was peripheral blood or thyroid tissue (not recorded which). The rearrangement links TRBV5-1 to TRBJ2-7; D uncertain. The receptor was isolated from a woman between 18 and 29 years old with Graves' hyperthyroidism. The CDR3 region has the DNA TGCGCCAGCGGCTTGCGACCGTTCGACGAGCAGTACTTC. Translated, it gives CASGLRPFDEQYF.